These 16 T cell receptor beta chains originate from one sample sequenced in a study of control samples from healthy donors and cancer patients. Libraries were prepared by immunoSEQ multiplex PCR; TCRdb keeps only in-frame clonotypes and omits some of them. This repertoire shows 200,000 or so clones, roughly nine tenths found once; its top ten account for 1.5% to 2%. Sequencing was done on a sample of blood. These receptors all come from a man aged 25-45 years in good health.

The chain has TRBV30 and TRBJ2-1; D assignment may be TRBD1 or TRBD2 (5 bases each). Germline V gene data show CDR1 as GTSNPN and CDR2 as SVGIG (reference sequence). With 1 base removed from V and 6 bases from J, the gap between germline ends came to 10 bases. The CDR3 loop spans 13 amino acids. DNA of the CDR3: TGTGCCTGGAGTGAGCAGGGACCCAATGAGCAGTTCTTC. Translating it yields CAWSEQGPNEQFF.

The V and J genes are TRBV6-1 and TRBJ2-3; the match to TRBD2 covers 8 bases. This CDR3 is 17 amino acids long. CDR1 is MNHNS, CDR2 SASEGT, per germline. Trimming took 4 bases from V and 2 from J; bases not matched to a gene: 11. The CDR3 nucleotides read TGTGCCAGCAGTGTGTTTCTCCTGCGGGGGGCCACAGATACGCAGTATTTT. Translated, it gives CASSVFLLRGATDTQYF.

As DNA, the CDR3 is TGTGCCAGCAGCCCTCGACAGGTTACCGGGGAGCTGTTTTTT. Protein: CASSPRQVTGELFF. The chain is built from TRBV7-2 and TRBJ2-2; a weak D match, TRBD1 (6 bases). Germline-derived CDR1 and CDR2 are SGHTA and FQGNSA. V gave up 5 bases and J gave up 5 bases, with 12 bases separating them. The CDR3 covers 14 residues.

This chain connects TRBV19 to TRBJ1-1; TRBD1 aligns across 10 bases. The length of the CDR3 is 16 residues. CDR1 is LNHDA, CDR2 SQIVND, per germline (reference sequence). V trimming: 4 bases; J trimming: 3 bases; junction bases outside the gene matches: 8. CDR3 in DNA: TGTGCCAGTAGTAGACAGGGGGCGCGTTCGGACACTGAAGCTTTCTTT. It translates to CASSRQGARSDTEAFF.

The rearrangement joins TRBV4-2 to TRBJ1-6; D unclear. V lost 1 base and J 5 bases, leaving 12 bases between the germline ends. The CDR3 spans 16 residues. Germline CDR1 LGHNA, CDR2 YNFKEQ. The CDR3 DNA reads as TGTGCCAGCAGCCAAGCAGGAGGGAAGGATAATTCACCCCTCCACTTT. It codes for CASSQAGGKDNSPLHF.

This clone has a handful of counts. V gene TRBV11-2 combines with J gene TRBJ1-2; D is possibly TRBD1 (6 bases). The germline V gene encodes CDR1 SGHAT and CDR2 FQNNGV. V lost 5 bases, J lost 2 bases, and 9 bases lay in between. The CDR3 covers 13 residues. In DNA, the CDR3 is TGTGCCAGCAGCCCTGACAGGAACTATGGCTACACCTTC. Its protein product is CASSPDRNYGYTF. Filled out from reference TRBV11-2 and TRBJ1-2, the complete variable domain reads EAGVAQSPRYKIIEKRQSVAFWCNPISGHATLYWYQQILGQGPKLLIQFQNNGVVDDSQLPKDRFSAERLKGVDSTLKIQPAKLEDSAVYLCASSPDRNYGYTFGSGTRLTVV.

This clone was seen only once. The chain uses TRBV30 and TRBJ1-4; TRBD1 might be the D (5 bases). V shed 1 base and J shed 5 bases, with 8 bases lying between them. Germline CDR1 GTSNPN, CDR2 SVGIG (reference sequence). The CDR3 spans 13 residues. The DNA of the CDR3 is TGTGCCTGGAGTGACCAGGGAAATGAAAAACTGTTTTTT. Translated: CAWSDQGNEKLFF.

The chain employs TRBV23-1 and TRBJ1-5, with TRBD1 identical over 7 bases. Being an ORF, TRBV23-1 has a function that is uncertain. V gave up 4 bases and J gave up 11 bases; unmatched junction bases: 11. This CDR3 region has 14 residues. CDR3 nucleotides: TGCGCCAGCAGTCCTTGGACAGGATGGGAGGCCCAGCATTTT. It codes for CASSPWTGWEAQHF.

The rearrangement links TRBV28 to TRBJ1-6, with D perhaps TRBD1 (6 bases). The germline CDR1 and CDR2 sequences are MDHEN and SYDVKM. The CDR3 loop spans 15 amino acids. V was pared by 5 bases and J by 7 bases, with 15 bases between. The CDR3 region is CASSLRDTNNSPLHF. CDR3 nucleotide sequence: TGTGCCAGCAGTCTTCGGGACACAAACAATTCACCCCTCCACTTT.

The CDR3 bases are TGTGCCAGCAGCCACCCGGGGGCACCCCTCCACTTT. It codes for CASSHPGAPLHF. This rearrangement joins TRBV14 to TRBJ1-6, with D perhaps matching TRBD1 (5 bases). The CDR3 runs 12 residues. Per germline, CDR1 SGHDN and CDR2 FVKESK. V was shortened by 3 bases and J by 11 bases, with 8 bases between the two germline ends.

The rearrangement links TRBV7-9 to TRBJ2-6, with TRBD2 identical over 14 bases. The germline gives CDR1 SEHNR, CDR2 FQNEAQ (reference sequence). The CDR3 sequence is 18 residues long. The junction had 5 bases not matched to a gene; V was cut back by 5 bases and J by 2 bases. This chain's CDR3 is CASSPTGLAGAGANVLTF. The CDR3 nucleotides are TGTGCCAGCAGCCCAACGGGACTAGCGGGGGCTGGGGCCAACGTCCTGACTTTC.

V and J are TRBV5-1 and TRBJ2-1, with D perhaps TRBD2 (7 bases). Germline V gene data show CDR1 as SGHRS and CDR2 as YFSETQ. V was clipped by 3 bases and J by 8 bases, with 12 bases between them. This CDR3 is built from 13 residues. The CDR3 reads CASSSGGQDEQFF. The CDR3 DNA sequence: TGCGCCAGCAGCTCGGGGGGCCAGGATGAGCAGTTCTTC. Variable domain in full (rest from reference TRBV5-1 and TRBJ2-1): KAGVTQTPRYLIKTRGQQVTLSCSPISGHRSVSWYQQTPGQGLQFLFEYFSETQRNKGNFPGRFSGRQFSNSRSEMNVSTLELGDSALYLCASSSGGQDEQFFGPGTRLTVL.

The genes are TRBV20-1 and TRBJ2-1; 11 bases agree with TRBD2. Germline loops: CDR1 DFQATT, CDR2 SNEGSKA (reference sequence). This CDR3 contains 14 residues. With V trimmed by 3 bases and J by 5 bases, 3 bases remained unmatched. The chain's CDR3 is CSASTGLADNEQFF. CDR3 DNA: TGCAGTGCTAGTACGGGACTAGCGGACAATGAGCAGTTCTTC.

The chain carries TRBV7-9 and TRBJ1-1, with D possibly TRBD1 on 5 matching bases. Trimming took off 3 bases at V and 3 bases at J, with 11 bases between the two ends. Germline V gene sequence: CDR1 SEHNR, CDR2 FQNEAQ (reference sequence). The CDR3 runs to 14 residues. The CDR3 DNA reads as TGTGCCAGCAGCTTTCGGGGGACTTACACTGAAGCTTTCTTT. It is translated as CASSFRGTYTEAFF.

The J gene is TRBJ2-3, the V gene TRBV2, with D unclear. With 7 bases removed from V and 1 base from J, the gap between germline ends came to 15 bases. This CDR3 spans 15 amino acids. Germline CDR1 SNHLY, CDR2 FYNNEI. The CDR3 bases are TGTGCCAGCATTGCCCTCCAGGTGGGCACAGATACGCAGTATTTT. The encoded protein is CASIALQVGTDTQYF.

This rearrangement joins TRBV7-9 to TRBJ1-5; D ambiguous. The length of the CDR3 is 15 residues. Germline V lookup: CDR1 SEHNR, CDR2 FQNEAQ (reference sequence). Deletions cut 5 bases from V and 12 bases from J, with 23 bases between. CDR3 sequence reads: CASSRDRRPGELQHF. The CDR3 DNA reads as TGTGCCAGCAGCCGGGATCGAAGGCCTGGGGAGCTCCAGCATTTT.